This TCR beta chain was identified during a study of T cells expressing NK-cell markers. Reanalyzing the 5' RACE reads, TCRdb keeps one entry per CDR3 protein, without DNA. This repertoire comprises around 470,000 distinct CDR3 sequences; its ten largest clones make up 1.4%. Sequencing was done on a sample of blood T cells: a sorted CD56 or NKG2C T cell subset, CD4+ or CD8+ T cells, or bulk PBMC T cells (not recorded which). The receptor's source is a woman between 50 and 59 years old in good health.

The CDR3 sequence: CASSPSGLAGNADTQYF. The chain employs TRBV7-9 and TRBJ2-3; the TCRdb D gene call, TRBD2, has no DNA to confirm it. Germline V CDR1 and CDR2: SEHNR, FQNEAQ (reference sequence). CDR3 size: 17 residues. Variable domain in full (rest from reference TRBV7-9 and TRBJ2-3): DTGVSQNPRHKITKRGQNVTFRCDPISEHNRLYWYRQTLGQGPEFLTYFQNEAQLEKSRLLSDRFSAERPKGSFSTLEIQRTEQGDSAMYLCASSPSGLAGNADTQYFGPGTRLTVL.